The 12 T cell receptor beta chains below were found in one sample sequenced in a study of graft-versus-host responses after intestinal transplantation. The assay was immunoSEQ multiplex PCR, and TCRdb's table has in-frame clones only and misses some. The table lists about 71,000 clones, 90% of them singletons, with approximately 1.3% in the top ten. The antigens these receptors bind are not known. Sequencing was performed on unstimulated CD8+ T cells sorted from spleen or lymph node cells, taken before intestinal transplant. These receptors were taken from a human donor who received an intestinal transplant.

This chain uses TRBV7-8 with TRBJ1-1; 8 bases match TRBD1. With 5 bases clipped from V and 8 bases from J, the junction kept 7 bases outside the gene matches. Germline CDR1 SGHVS, CDR2 FQNEAQ. There are 13 residues in the CDR3. CDR3 in amino acids: CASSQGGTGEAFF. The CDR3 nucleotides read TGTGCCAGCAGCCAAGGCGGGACAGGCGAAGCTTTCTTT.

This clone was recorded once. V is TRBV9 and J is TRBJ1-1, with D maybe TRBD1 (5 bases). V was pared by 0 bases and J by 5 bases, with 14 bases between. Germline-derived CDR1 and CDR2 are SGDLS and YYNGEE. There are 15 residues in the CDR3. DNA for the CDR3: TGTGCCAGCAGCGTAGCTGTAGGCGGGGGGACTGAAGCTTTCTTT. Translated: CASSVAVGGGTEAFF.

The genes are TRBV7-6 and TRBJ1-1; TRBD1 might be the D (5 bases). Germline loops: CDR1 SGHVS, CDR2 FNYEAQ. Between the trimmed V and J ends, which lost 1 base and 3 bases, there was a span of 9 bases. The CDR3 covers 14 residues. Here the CDR3 DNA reads TGTGCCAGCAGCTTAGATGGGGGGTACACTGAAGCTTTCTTT. It translates to CASSLDGGYTEAFF.

This chain uses TRBV7-6 with TRBJ2-3, with D possibly being TRBD2 (5 bases). CDR3 length: 15 amino acids. Germline-derived CDR1 and CDR2 are SGHVS and FNYEAQ. Trimming shortened V by 5 bases and J by 0 bases, and 12 bases separated the two germline ends. Written as DNA, the CDR3 is TGTGCCAGCAGCCCCGGGGTCACTAGCACAGATACGCAGTATTTT. It encodes CASSPGVTSTDTQYF.

This rearrangement joins TRBV9 to TRBJ2-1; D gene uncertain. Deletions cut 0 bases from V and 0 bases from J, with 10 bases between. In germline, CDR1 is SGDLS, CDR2 YYNGEE. The CDR3 runs to 16 residues. In DNA, the CDR3 is TGTGCCAGCAGCGTAGCTACGGCTAGCTCCTACAATGAGCAGTTCTTC. It codes for CASSVATASSYNEQFF.

The chain couples TRBV19 to TRBJ2-1; D gene unclear. Trimming removed 6 bases from V and 7 bases from J, with 7 bases in between. Germline CDR1 LNHDA, CDR2 SQIVND (reference sequence). The CDR3 contains 11 residues. The DNA of the CDR3 is TGTGCCAGTAGAAACTGGAATGAGCAGTTCTTC. This sequence encodes CASRNWNEQFF.

This rearrangement joins TRBV13 to TRBJ2-1; 11 positions match TRBD1. The germline CDR1 and CDR2 sequences are PRHDT and FYEKMQ (reference sequence). The junction had 6 bases not matched to a gene; V was cut back by 3 bases and J by 8 bases. This CDR3 has 15 residues. CDR3 sequence (DNA): TGTGCCAGCAGCTTGTGGGGACAGGGGGTAGATGAGCAGTTCTTC. It is translated as CASSLWGQGVDEQFF.

This clone occurred a few times. V is TRBV7-8 and J is TRBJ1-4; D not certain. The V end lost 3 bases, the J end lost 7 bases, and 6 bases lay between the germline ends. This CDR3 has 12 amino acids. Germline CDR1 reads SGHVS; CDR2 reads FQNEAQ. CDR3: CASSFGLEKLFF. CDR3 nucleotides: TGTGCCAGCAGCTTTGGCCTTGAAAAACTGTTTTTT.

V is TRBV6-1 and J is TRBJ2-7; D ambiguous. From germline, CDR1 is MNHNS and CDR2 SASEGT. The CDR3 has 11 amino acids. V was trimmed by 6 bases and J by 3 bases, leaving 6 bases between them. This CDR3 is CASRDNYEQYF. In DNA form, the CDR3 reads TGTGCCAGCAGAGACAACTACGAGCAGTACTTC.

V gene TRBV13 combines with J gene TRBJ1-1, with 7 bases fitting TRBD1. The V gene end was trimmed by 5 bases and the J gene end by 5 bases; junction bases not matched to a gene: 8. This CDR3 spans 14 amino acids. Germline V lookup: CDR1 PRHDT, CDR2 FYEKMQ (reference sequence). DNA for the CDR3: TGTGCCAGCAGCCCCAAGCCCAGGGGGACTGAAGCTTTCTTT. It codes for CASSPKPRGTEAFF.

CDR3 coding DNA: TGTGCCAGAAGCTTAAGGTCGATGGGGCCCTACGAGCAGTACTTC. Protein: CARSLRSMGPYEQYF. The J gene is TRBJ2-7, the V gene TRBV5-3, with D possibly matching TRBD1 (5 bases). TRBV5-3 is placed among ORFs of uncertain function. The ends were cut back, 2 bases at V and 2 bases at J, with 14 bases in the middle. The CDR3 extends over 15 amino acids.

This chain links TRBV6-1 with TRBJ2-1; 16 bases match TRBD2. V shed 3 bases and J 3 bases; nucleotides not matched to a gene: 5. This CDR3 is 18 amino acids long. CDR1 is MNHNS, CDR2 SASEGT, per germline. Written as DNA, the CDR3 is TGTGCCAGCAGTGACGGGACTAGCGGGGGGGGTAACTACAATGAGCAGTTCTTC. Translating gives CASSDGTSGGGNYNEQFF.